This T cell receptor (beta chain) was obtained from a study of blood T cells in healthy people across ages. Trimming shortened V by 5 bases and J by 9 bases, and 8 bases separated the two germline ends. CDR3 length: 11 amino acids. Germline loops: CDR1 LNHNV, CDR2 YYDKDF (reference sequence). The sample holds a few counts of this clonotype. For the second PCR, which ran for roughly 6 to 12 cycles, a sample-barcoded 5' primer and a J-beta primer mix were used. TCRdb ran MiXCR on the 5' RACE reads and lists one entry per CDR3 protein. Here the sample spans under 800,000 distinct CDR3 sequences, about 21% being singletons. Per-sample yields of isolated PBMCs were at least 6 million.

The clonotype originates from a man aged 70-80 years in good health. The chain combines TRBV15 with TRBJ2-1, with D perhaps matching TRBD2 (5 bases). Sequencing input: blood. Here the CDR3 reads CATSFGGEQFF. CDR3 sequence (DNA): TGTGCCACCAGCTTCGGAGGTGAGCAGTTCTTC.